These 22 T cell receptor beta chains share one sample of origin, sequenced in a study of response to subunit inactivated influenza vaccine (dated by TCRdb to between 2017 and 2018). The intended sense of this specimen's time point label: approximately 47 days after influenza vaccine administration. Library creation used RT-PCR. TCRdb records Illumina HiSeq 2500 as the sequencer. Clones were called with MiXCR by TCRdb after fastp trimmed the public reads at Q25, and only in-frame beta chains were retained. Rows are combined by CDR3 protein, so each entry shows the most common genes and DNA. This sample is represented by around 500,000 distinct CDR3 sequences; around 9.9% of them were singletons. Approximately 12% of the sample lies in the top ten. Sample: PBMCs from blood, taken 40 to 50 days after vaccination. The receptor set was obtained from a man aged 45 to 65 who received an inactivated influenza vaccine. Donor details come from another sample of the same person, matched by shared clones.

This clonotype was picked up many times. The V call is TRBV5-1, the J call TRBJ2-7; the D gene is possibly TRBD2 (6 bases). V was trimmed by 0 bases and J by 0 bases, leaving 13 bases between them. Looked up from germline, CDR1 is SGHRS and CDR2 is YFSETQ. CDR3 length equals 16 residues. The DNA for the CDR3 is TGCGCCAGCAGCTTGGAAGGGAGGCACGGCTCCTACGAGCAGTACTTC. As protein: CASSLEGRHGSYEQYF.

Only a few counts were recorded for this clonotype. The CDR3 DNA reads TGTGCCAGCAGCTGGGACAGGATACAAGAGACCCAGTACTTC. This gives the protein CASSWDRIQETQYF. The chain recombines TRBV11-2 with TRBJ2-5; 8 nucleotides match TRBD1. The germline V gene encodes CDR1 SGHAT and CDR2 FQNNGV. CDR3 length equals 14 residues. V shed 4 bases and J 2 bases; nucleotides not matched to a gene: 3.

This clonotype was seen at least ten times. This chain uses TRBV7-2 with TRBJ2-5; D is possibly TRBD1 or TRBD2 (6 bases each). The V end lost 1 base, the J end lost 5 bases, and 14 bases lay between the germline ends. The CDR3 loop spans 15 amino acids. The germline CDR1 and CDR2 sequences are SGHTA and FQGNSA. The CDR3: CASSLGVQGRETQYF. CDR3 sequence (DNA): TGTGCCAGCAGCTTAGGAGTCCAGGGGAGGGAGACCCAGTACTTC.

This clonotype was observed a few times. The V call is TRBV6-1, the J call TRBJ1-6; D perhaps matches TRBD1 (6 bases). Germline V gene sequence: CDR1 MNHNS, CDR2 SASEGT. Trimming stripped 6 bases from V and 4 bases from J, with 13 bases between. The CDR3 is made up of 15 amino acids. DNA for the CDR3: TGTGCCAGCAGATCGGGGGGCTCTTATAATTCACCCCTCCACTTT. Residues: CASRSGGSYNSPLHF.

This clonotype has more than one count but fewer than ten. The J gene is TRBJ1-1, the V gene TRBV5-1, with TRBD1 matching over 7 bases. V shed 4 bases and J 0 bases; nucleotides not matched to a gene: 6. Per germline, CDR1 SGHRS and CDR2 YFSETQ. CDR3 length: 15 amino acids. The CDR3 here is CASSPGTEMNTEAFF. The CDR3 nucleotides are TGCGCCAGCAGCCCTGGGACAGAGATGAACACTGAAGCTTTCTTT.

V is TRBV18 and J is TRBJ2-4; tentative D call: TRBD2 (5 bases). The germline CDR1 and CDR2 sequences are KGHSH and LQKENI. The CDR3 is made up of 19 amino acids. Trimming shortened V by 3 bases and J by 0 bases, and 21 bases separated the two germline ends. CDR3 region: CASSPGQDGLISAKNIQYF. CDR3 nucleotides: TGTGCCAGCTCACCCGGTCAAGATGGACTCATTTCAGCCAAAAACATTCAGTACTTC.

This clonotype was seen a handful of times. The CDR3, as DNA: TGTGCCAGCAGCCCCTACGGGCTAGCGGATTCCTACGAGCAGTACTTC. Amino acid sequence: CASSPYGLADSYEQYF. The V and J genes are TRBV7-2 and TRBJ2-7; 7 positions agree with TRBD2. The J segment lost 1 base and the V segment lost 5 bases, leaving 11 bases of the junction unmatched. From germline, CDR1 is SGHTA and CDR2 FQGNSA. The CDR3 is made up of 16 amino acids. Full variable domain (missing parts from reference TRBV7-2 and TRBJ2-7): GAGVSQSPSNKVTEKGKDVELRCDPISGHTALYWYRQSLGQGLEFLIYFQGNSAPDKSGLPSDRFSAERTGGSVSTLTIQRTQQEDSAVYLCASSPYGLADSYEQYFGPGTRLTVT.

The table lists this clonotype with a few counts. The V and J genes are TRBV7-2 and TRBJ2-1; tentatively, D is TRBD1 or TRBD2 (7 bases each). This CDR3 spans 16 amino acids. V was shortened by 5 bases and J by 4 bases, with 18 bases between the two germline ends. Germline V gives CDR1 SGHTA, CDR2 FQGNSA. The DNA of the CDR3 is TGTGCCAGCAGCGCCCAGGGGGGGGTCAATTACAATGAGCAGTTCTTC. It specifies CASSAQGGVNYNEQFF.

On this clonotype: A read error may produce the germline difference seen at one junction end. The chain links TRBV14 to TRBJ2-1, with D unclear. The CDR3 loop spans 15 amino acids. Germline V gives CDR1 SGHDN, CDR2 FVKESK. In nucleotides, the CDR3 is TGTGCCAGCAGCCAAGGTGGTAGCAAGGGAAATGTGCAGTTCTTC. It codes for CASSQGGSKGNVQFF.

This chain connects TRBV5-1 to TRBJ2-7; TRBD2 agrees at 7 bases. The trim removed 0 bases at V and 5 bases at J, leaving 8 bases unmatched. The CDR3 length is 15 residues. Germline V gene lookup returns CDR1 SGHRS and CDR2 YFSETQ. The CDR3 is CASSLEVGGPHEQYF. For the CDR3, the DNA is TGCGCCAGCAGCTTGGAGGTGGGAGGGCCCCACGAGCAGTACTTC.

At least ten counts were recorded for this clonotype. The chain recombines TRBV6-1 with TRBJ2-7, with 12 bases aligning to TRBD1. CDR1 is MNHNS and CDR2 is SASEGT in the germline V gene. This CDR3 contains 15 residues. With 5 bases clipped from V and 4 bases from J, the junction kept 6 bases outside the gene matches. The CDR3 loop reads CASSRGTGGAYEQYF. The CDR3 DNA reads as TGTGCCAGCAGTCGCGGGACAGGGGGCGCGTACGAGCAGTACTTC.

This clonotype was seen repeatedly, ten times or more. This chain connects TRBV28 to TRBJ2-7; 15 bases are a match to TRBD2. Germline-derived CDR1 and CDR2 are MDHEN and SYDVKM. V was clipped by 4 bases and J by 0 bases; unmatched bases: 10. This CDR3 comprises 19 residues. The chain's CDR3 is CASSWVGLAGGSSSYEQYF. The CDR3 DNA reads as TGTGCCAGCAGTTGGGTAGGACTAGCGGGAGGGTCGAGCTCCTACGAGCAGTACTTC.

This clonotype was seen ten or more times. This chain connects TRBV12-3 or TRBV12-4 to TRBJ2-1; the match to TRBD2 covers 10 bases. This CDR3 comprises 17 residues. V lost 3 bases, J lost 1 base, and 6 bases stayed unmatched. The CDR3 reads CASSFLLAGRSYNEQFF. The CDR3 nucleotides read TGTGCCAGCAGTTTTCTACTAGCGGGAAGGTCCTACAATGAGCAGTTCTTC.

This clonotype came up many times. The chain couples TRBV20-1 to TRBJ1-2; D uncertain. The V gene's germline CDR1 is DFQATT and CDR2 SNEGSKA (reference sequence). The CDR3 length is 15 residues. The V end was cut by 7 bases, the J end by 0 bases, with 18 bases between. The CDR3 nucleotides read TGCAGTGTTGTGGTTCTCAGGATAACTAACTATGGCTACACCTTC. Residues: CSVVVLRITNYGYTF.

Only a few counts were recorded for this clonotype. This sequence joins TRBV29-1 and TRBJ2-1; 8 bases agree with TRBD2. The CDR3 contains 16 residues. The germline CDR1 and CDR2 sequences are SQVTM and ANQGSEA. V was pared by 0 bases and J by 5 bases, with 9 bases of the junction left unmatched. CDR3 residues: CSVEELETSVDNEQFF. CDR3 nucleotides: TGCAGCGTTGAAGAGCTTGAGACTAGCGTTGACAATGAGCAGTTCTTC.

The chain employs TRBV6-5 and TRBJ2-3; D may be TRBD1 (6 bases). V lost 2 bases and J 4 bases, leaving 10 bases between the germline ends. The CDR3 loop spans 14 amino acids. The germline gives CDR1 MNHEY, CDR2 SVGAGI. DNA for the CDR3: TGTGCCAGCAGTTACGTGGGGGCTCCAGATACGCAGTATTTT. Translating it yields CASSYVGAPDTQYF.

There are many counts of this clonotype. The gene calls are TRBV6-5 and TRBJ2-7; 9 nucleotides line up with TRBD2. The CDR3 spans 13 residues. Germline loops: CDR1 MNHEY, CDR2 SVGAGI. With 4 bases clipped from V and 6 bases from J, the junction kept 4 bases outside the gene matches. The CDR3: CASSWREGTEQYF. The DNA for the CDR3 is TGTGCCAGCAGTTGGCGGGAGGGTACCGAGCAGTACTTC.

In nucleotides, the CDR3 is TGTGCCAGCAAAAACGCAGGGGGCTCCTACAATGAGCAGTTCTTC. It is translated as CASKNAGGSYNEQFF. The genes are TRBV28 and TRBJ2-1, with 7 bases fitting TRBD1. The J segment lost 0 bases and the V segment lost 7 bases, leaving 6 bases of the junction unmatched. CDR1 is MDHEN, CDR2 SYDVKM, per germline. The CDR3 sequence is 15 residues long.

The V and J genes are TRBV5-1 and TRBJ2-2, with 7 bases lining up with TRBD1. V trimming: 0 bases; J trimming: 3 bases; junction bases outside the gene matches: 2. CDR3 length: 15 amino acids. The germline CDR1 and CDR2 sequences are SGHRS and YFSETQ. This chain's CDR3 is CASSLAGGDTGELFF. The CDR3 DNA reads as TGCGCCAGCAGCTTGGCAGGGGGAGACACCGGGGAGCTGTTTTTT.

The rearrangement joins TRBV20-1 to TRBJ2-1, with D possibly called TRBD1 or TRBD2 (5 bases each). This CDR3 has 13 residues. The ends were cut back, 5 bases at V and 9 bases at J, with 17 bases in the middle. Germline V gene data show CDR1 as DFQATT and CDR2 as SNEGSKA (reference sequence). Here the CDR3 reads CSASSGPRGEQFF. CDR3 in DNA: TGCAGTGCTTCCTCGGGACCGAGGGGTGAGCAGTTCTTC.

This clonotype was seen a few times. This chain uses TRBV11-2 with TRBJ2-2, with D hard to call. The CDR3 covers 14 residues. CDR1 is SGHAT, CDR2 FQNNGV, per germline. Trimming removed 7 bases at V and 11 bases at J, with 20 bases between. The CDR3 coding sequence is TGTGCCAGCACCCCGTCTGGCGCCTCTCGCGAGCTGTTTTTT. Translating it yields CASTPSGASRELFF.

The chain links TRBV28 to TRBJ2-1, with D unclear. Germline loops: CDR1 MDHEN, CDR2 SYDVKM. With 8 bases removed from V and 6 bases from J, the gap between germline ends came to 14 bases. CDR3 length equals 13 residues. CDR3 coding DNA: TGTGCCAGCCTAGGAAACCTCCCCAATGAGCAGTTCTTC. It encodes CASLGNLPNEQFF.